The 20 T cell receptor beta chains listed next were all sequenced from one sample in a study of cytomegalovirus exposure and HLA in healthy donors. PCR primers comprised 60 Vbeta and 13 Jbeta primers. Data came from immunoSEQ multiplex PCR; TCRdb stores just in-frame clones and leaves some out. The sample has 150,000 to 200,000 clones, approximately 84% seen once. Sequenced input: PBMCs. The receptor source for this set is a young man in good health and CMV-seropositive.

This sequence joins TRBV9 and TRBJ2-3, with 14 positions matching TRBD2. V trimming: 3 bases; J trimming: 6 bases; junction bases outside the gene matches: 9. From germline, CDR1 is SGDLS and CDR2 YYNGEE. The CDR3 runs 17 residues. CDR3 sequence: CASSEPGLAGGGDTQYF. In nucleotides, the CDR3 is TGTGCCAGCAGCGAGCCCGGACTAGCGGGGGGAGGGGATACGCAGTATTTT.

This clone was detected once. The chain recombines TRBV5-6 with TRBJ2-5, with D possibly TRBD1 on 6 matching bases. The J call may be incorrect, as the DNA end agrees better with TRBJ2-7. Germline V CDR1 and CDR2: SGHDT, YYEEEE. This CDR3 region has 14 residues. CDR3 residues: CASTVGTLTYEQYF. The DNA for the CDR3 is TGTGCCAGCACGGTTGGGACACTAACCTACGAGCAGTACTTC.

This chain links TRBV29-1 with TRBJ2-2; TRBD1 aligns across 7 bases. V shed 6 bases, J shed 0 bases, and the junction held 1 base outside the gene matches. Germline-derived CDR1 and CDR2 are SQVTM and ANQGSEA. The CDR3 spans 13 residues. The CDR3: CSVTGANTGELFF. CDR3 nucleotides: TGCAGCGTAACAGGGGCGAACACCGGGGAGCTGTTTTTT.

The CDR3 reads CASSLGRGPDTQYF. The CDR3 DNA is TGTGCCAGCAGCTTGGGAAGGGGCCCAGATACGCAGTATTTT. The rearrangement links TRBV5-6 to TRBJ2-3; weak D call: TRBD1 (5 bases). Germline CDR1 and CDR2: SGHDT and YYEEEE. Trimming took 0 bases from V and 4 from J, leaving 9 bases between them. This CDR3 has 14 residues.

The chain recombines TRBV7-8 with TRBJ2-6, with D perhaps matching TRBD1 (5 bases). The CDR3 runs to 17 residues. The V end was cut by 5 bases, the J end by 0 bases, with 14 bases between. Germline values: CDR1 SGHVS, CDR2 FQNEAQ. The CDR3 protein is CASSETVQLSGANVLTF. CDR3 nucleotide sequence: TGTGCCAGCAGCGAGACAGTTCAGCTCTCTGGGGCCAACGTCCTGACTTTC.

This clone showed up just once. The chain recombines TRBV5-1 with TRBJ2-5; 9 bases align to TRBD1. Looked up from germline, CDR1 is SGHRS and CDR2 is YFSETQ. The CDR3 has 16 amino acids. V shed 0 bases, J shed 4 bases, and the junction held 7 bases outside the gene matches. The CDR3 DNA reads TGCGCCAGCAGCTTGGCAGGAGGACAGGGGAGAGAGACCCAGTACTTC. This encodes CASSLAGGQGRETQYF.

The chain has TRBV18 and TRBJ2-2; a possible D gene is TRBD1 (6 bases). V was cut by 2 bases and J by 5 bases, with 12 bases left in between. This CDR3 is 15 amino acids long. Per germline, CDR1 KGHSH and CDR2 LQKENI. The CDR3 sequence: CASSPIQGVTGELFF. The CDR3 region has the DNA TGTGCCAGCTCACCAATACAGGGAGTAACCGGGGAGCTGTTTTTT.

V usage is TRBV6-5 and J usage is TRBJ2-3, with TRBD1 matching 10 bases. CDR1 MNHEY and CDR2 SVGAGI come from the germline V gene. This CDR3 has 13 residues. The ends lost 0 bases at V and 13 bases at J; junction bases unmatched: 4. CDR3 sequence: CASSYSGTGEKYF. The CDR3 nucleotides read TGTGCCAGCAGTTACTCAGGGACAGGGGAAAAGTATTTT.

The chain couples TRBV30 to TRBJ1-6; perhaps TRBD1 as D (6 bases). Germline assignment: CDR1 GTSNPN and CDR2 SVGIG (reference sequence). The CDR3 totals 13 residues. V lost 0 bases to trimming and J lost 10 bases, with 10 bases between them. DNA of the CDR3: TGTGCCTGGAGTGTACAGGGCGAATCACCCCTCCACTTT. The encoded protein is CAWSVQGESPLHF.

Concerning this clone itself: One end of the junction varies from germline; a read error may be responsible. The gene calls are TRBV5-8 and TRBJ2-3; TRBD2 agrees at 11 bases. The V gene's germline CDR1 is SGHTS and CDR2 YDEGEE. The CDR3 runs 12 residues. The chain's CDR3 is CASSLLLAGDDW. The CDR3, as DNA: TGTGCCAGCAGCTTGTTACTAGCGGGGGACGACTGG.

The chain is built from TRBV30 and TRBJ2-1; 9 nucleotides match TRBD2. CDR1 is GTSNPN, CDR2 SVGIG, per germline (reference sequence). This CDR3 spans 15 amino acids. The ends lost 3 bases at V and 5 bases at J; junction bases unmatched: 8. CDR3 DNA: TGTGCCTGGAGAGGGCCTAGCGGGGCCCACAATGAGCAGTTCTTC. Translated: CAWRGPSGAHNEQFF. Full variable domain (outside the CDR3, taken from reference TRBV30 and TRBJ2-1): SQTIHQWPATLVQPVGSPLSLECTVEGTSNPNLYWYRQAAGRGLQLLFYSVGIGQISSEVPQNLSASRPQDRQFILSSKKLLLSDSGFYLCAWRGPSGAHNEQFFGPGTRLTVL.

This chain uses TRBV4-3 with TRBJ1-2; D unclear. Trimming stripped 4 bases from V and 4 bases from J, with 10 bases between. The V gene's germline CDR1 is LGHNA and CDR2 YSLEER. The CDR3 is 13 amino acids. The CDR3 bases are TGCGCCAGCAGCCCCGTGACGGGCTATGGCTACACCTTC. Translated, it gives CASSPVTGYGYTF.

This chain connects TRBV27 to TRBJ1-2; tentative D call: TRBD1 (6 bases). Trimming shortened V by 0 bases and J by 8 bases, and 10 bases separated the two germline ends. In germline, CDR1 is MNHEY, CDR2 SMNVEV (reference sequence). The CDR3 totals 13 residues. The CDR3 region is CASSLSTGYGYTF. In DNA form, the CDR3 reads TGTGCCAGCAGTTTATCGACAGGATACGGCTACACCTTC.

The V call is TRBV6-5, the J call TRBJ2-7, with D hard to call. CDR1 MNHEY and CDR2 SVGAGI come from the germline V gene. V was cut by 6 bases and J by 2 bases, with 5 bases left in between. The length of the CDR3 is 11 residues. The CDR3: CASSTPYEQYF. In DNA, the CDR3 is TGTGCCAGCAGCACTCCCTACGAGCAGTACTTC.

This chain links TRBV18 with TRBJ2-5; TRBD1 matches at 7 bases. This CDR3 has 13 residues. With 3 bases clipped from V and 3 bases from J, the junction kept 1 base outside the gene matches. CDR1 and CDR2 from the germline V gene are KGHSH and LQKENI. The chain's CDR3 is CASSPGTEETQYF. The CDR3 DNA follows: TGTGCCAGCTCACCTGGGACAGAAGAGACCCAGTACTTC.

The chain links TRBV5-1 to TRBJ1-4; 7 bases align to TRBD1. The germline gives CDR1 SGHRS, CDR2 YFSETQ. Trimming at V came to 4 bases and at J to 8 bases, leaving 5 bases not matched to a gene. The CDR3 consists of 13 residues. CDR3 sequence (DNA): TGCGCCAGCAGCACCACAGGGGCGGAAAAACTGTTTTTT. Its translation: CASSTTGAEKLFF.

The rearrangement joins TRBV6-6 to TRBJ1-6; maybe TRBD1 (6 bases). Per germline, CDR1 MNHNY and CDR2 SVGAGI (reference sequence). The CDR3 is 16 amino acids. The V gene lost 6 bases and the J gene lost 6 bases, with 18 bases spanning the gap. CDR3 loop: CASSHSGGAGNSPLHF. The CDR3 DNA reads TGTGCCAGCAGCCATAGTGGGGGGGCCGGTAATTCACCCCTCCACTTT.

The rearrangement links TRBV7-2 to TRBJ2-1; tentative D call: TRBD1 (6 bases). Germline CDR1 and CDR2: SGHTA and FQGNSA. The length of the CDR3 is 13 residues. Here the CDR3 reads CPGHLFSYNEQFF. CDR3 in DNA: TGTCCGGGACACCTTTTCTCCTACAATGAGCAGTTCTTC.

The V and J genes are TRBV11-2 and TRBJ2-7; TRBD1 matches 7 bases. The CDR3 loop spans 14 amino acids. The V segment lost 5 bases and the J segment 4 bases; nucleotides outside the gene matches: 8. Germline V gene sequence: CDR1 SGHAT, CDR2 FQNNGV. The CDR3 DNA sequence: TGTGCCAGCAGCCCTGGGACAGAGCAATACGAGCAGTACTTC. Translated, it gives CASSPGTEQYEQYF.

The chain combines TRBV29-1 with TRBJ1-1; 11 positions agree with TRBD1. Germline CDR1 and CDR2: SQVTM and ANQGSEA. J gave up 4 bases and V 7 bases, and 2 bases lay outside the gene matches. The CDR3 consists of 12 residues. The CDR3 loop is CSAGQGGTEAFF. The CDR3 DNA sequence: TGCAGCGCGGGACAGGGGGGCACTGAAGCTTTCTTT.